A single T cell receptor beta chain is shown here with its context. The antigen is not known. The data were obtained in a study of monozygotic twins with inflammatory bowel disease. Study conclusions and caveats: Using the inverse Simpson index, IBD patients had lower TCRbeta diversity than healthy co-twins. Similarity of repertoires did not differ between concordant and discordant twins, possibly from limited power.

Following a re-call of the 5' RACE reads, TCRdb has one entry per CDR3 protein and lacks DNA. Its listing shows 95,000 to 110,000 distinct CDR3 sequences. Per donor there was one draw, yielding a blood sample of around 2.5 ml. Germline V CDR1 and CDR2: MDHEN, SYDVKM. This CDR3 contains 12 residues. This TCR derives from a human donor with ulcerative colitis or Crohn's disease, or a healthy co-twin of an affected twin (not recorded which). Sequenced: blood. The rearrangement uses TRBV28 and TRBJ2-7; TCRdb lists TRBD1, though no DNA is available to test this call. The CDR3 loop reads CASSRRGLGEYF.